The subject of this entry is one TCR beta chain. In the original workflow: From reference gene primer amplification, estimates of nucleated cell counts were derived. Some clones are missing from TCRdb's copy, which holds only in-frame ones; the method was immunoSEQ multiplex PCR. The V and J calls and clone size were taken over from that table, and D and trimming were inferred from the DNA. The table records about 360,000 clones, about 83% of them present only once. These data come from a study of blood T cell repertoires in COVID-19. Study-wide context: Acute-phase and convalescent COVID-19 samples originated in the United States, Italy and Spain. T cells, B-cell-depleted T cells, or PBMCs provided the cDNA or gDNA that served as material.

This CDR3 has 16 amino acids. V was pared by 3 bases and J by 5 bases, with 10 bases of the junction left unmatched. Germline V gene lookup returns CDR1 LNHDA and CDR2 SQIVND (reference sequence). The sequence was collected from a man younger than 45 with active or convalescent COVID-19. Sequencing was carried out using peripheral blood. The chain is built from TRBV19 and TRBJ1-1, with 9 bases aligning to TRBD1. CDR3 bases: TGTGCCAGTAGTATCCGGACAGGGGCTAGGAGGACTGAAGCTTTCTTT. Its translation is CASSIRTGARRTEAFF.